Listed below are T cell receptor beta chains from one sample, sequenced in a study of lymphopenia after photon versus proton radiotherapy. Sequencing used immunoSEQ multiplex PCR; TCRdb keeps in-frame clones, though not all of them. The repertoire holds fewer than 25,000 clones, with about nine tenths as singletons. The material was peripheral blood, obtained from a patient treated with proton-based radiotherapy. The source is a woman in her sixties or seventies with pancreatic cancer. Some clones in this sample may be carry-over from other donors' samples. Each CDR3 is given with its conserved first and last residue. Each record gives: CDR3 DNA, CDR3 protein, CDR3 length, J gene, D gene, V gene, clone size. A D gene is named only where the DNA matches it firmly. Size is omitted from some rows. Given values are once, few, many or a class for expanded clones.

DNA: TGTGCCAGCGGCCTCGGACAGGGAAACGACGAGCAGTACTTC
CDR3: CASGLGQGNDEQYF
length: 14
J: TRBJ2-7
D: TRBD1
V: TRBV2
size: -

DNA: TGTGCCAGCAGCTTGGGACAGGGAACTTCTAACTATGGCTACACCTTC
CDR3: CASSLGQGTSNYGYTF
length: 16
J: TRBJ1-2
D: TRBD1
V: TRBV5-4
size: -

DNA: TGTGCCAGCACTAAGAGGGGGGGAACCTACAATGAGCAGTTCTTC
CDR3: CASTKRGGTYNEQFF
length: 15
J: TRBJ2-1
D: -
V: TRBV6-6
size: -

DNA: TGCAGCGTGGCCCAGGGGGGGCACAATGAGCAGTTCTTC
CDR3: CSVAQGGHNEQFF
length: 13
J: TRBJ2-1
D: -
V: TRBV29-1
size: -

DNA: TGTGCCAGCAGTGAAGGCCTACTGGGGTCCACTGAAGCTTTCTTT
CDR3: CASSEGLLGSTEAFF
length: 15
J: TRBJ1-1
D: -
V: TRBV2
size: -

DNA: TGCGCCAGCAGCCAAGACCGGGCGACTACCTATGGCTACACCTTC
CDR3: CASSQDRATTYGYTF
length: 15
J: TRBJ1-2
D: -
V: TRBV4-3
size: -

DNA: TGTGCCAGCAGTGAATCCCTACAGGGCTTTGCAACTAATGAAAAACTGTTTTTT
CDR3: CASSESLQGFATNEKLFF
length: 18
J: TRBJ1-4
D: -
V: TRBV6-1
size: -

DNA: TGCGCCAGCAGTGAAAGACTAGCGGGAGTCAATGAGCAGTTCTTC
CDR3: CASSERLAGVNEQFF
length: 15
J: TRBJ2-1
D: TRBD2
V: TRBV10-1
size: -

DNA: TGTGCCAGTAGTTCAGGACTAGTTTACACAGATACGCAGTATTTT
CDR3: CASSSGLVYTDTQYF
length: 15
J: TRBJ2-3
D: TRBD2
V: TRBV19
size: -

DNA: TGTGCCAGCAGTCCTAGATCAGGGGGCCGGGGTGAAGCTTTCTTT
CDR3: CASSPRSGGRGEAFF
length: 15
J: TRBJ1-1
D: TRBD1
V: TRBV27
size: once

DNA: TGTGCCAGCAGTTTATTTGGCAAGCCCTCCTACAATGAGCAGTTCTTC
CDR3: CASSLFGKPSYNEQFF
length: 16
J: TRBJ2-1
D: -
V: TRBV27
size: -

DNA: TGTGCCAGCAGCTCGGGGCCGGATACGCAGTATTTT
CDR3: CASSSGPDTQYF
length: 12
J: TRBJ2-3
D: -
V: TRBV7-2
size: -

DNA: TGTGCCAGCAGTCGGACAGACGATCAGCCCCAGCATTTT
CDR3: CASSRTDDQPQHF
length: 13
J: TRBJ1-5
D: -
V: TRBV27
size: -

DNA: TGTGCCAGCAGCATAAACCGGGACAGGGCACTTGGCTACACCTTC
CDR3: CASSINRDRALGYTF
length: 15
J: TRBJ1-2
D: TRBD1
V: TRBV5-4
size: -

DNA: TGTGCCAGCAGTGAACTAGCGGGAGAATGGAACGAGCAGTACTTC
CDR3: CASSELAGEWNEQYF
length: 15
J: TRBJ2-7
D: TRBD2
V: TRBV6-1
size: once

DNA: TGTGCCAGCAGCGGCCTAGCGGCAAGCTCCTACAATGAGCAGTTCTTC
CDR3: CASSGLAASSYNEQFF
length: 16
J: TRBJ2-1
D: TRBD2
V: TRBV2
size: -

DNA: TGTGCCAGCAGTCCACTGGGGCTTAGCGCACCGAGCGGCACAGATACGCAGTATTTT
CDR3: CASSPLGLSAPSGTDTQYF
length: 19
J: TRBJ2-3
D: -
V: TRBV28
size: -

DNA: TGCGCCAGCAGCATTACGGGACAGATGAACACTGAAGCTTTCTTT
CDR3: CASSITGQMNTEAFF
length: 15
J: TRBJ1-1
D: TRBD1
V: TRBV5-1
size: -

DNA: TGTGCCAGCAGCAACATCCGCCGGGACCCCAGTGACGGAGCTTTCTTT
CDR3: CASSNIRRDPSDGAFF
length: 16
J: TRBJ1-1
D: -
V: TRBV7-9
size: -

DNA: TGCGCCAGCAGCATCGCCGGGACAAGCCAAGAGACCCAGTACTTC
CDR3: CASSIAGTSQETQYF
length: 15
J: TRBJ2-5
D: -
V: TRBV5-1
size: -

DNA: TGTGCCTGGAGTGCGGGCAGAAGCAATCAGCCCCAGCATTTT
CDR3: CAWSAGRSNQPQHF
length: 14
J: TRBJ1-5
D: -
V: TRBV30
size: -

DNA: TGTGCCAGCAGCCGACTAGCGGATCCCTACAATGAGCAGTTCTTC
CDR3: CASSRLADPYNEQFF
length: 15
J: TRBJ2-1
D: TRBD2
V: TRBV7-2
size: -

DNA: TGTGCCAGCAGTGCTCAGGGGGTACAGACCCAGTACTTC
CDR3: CASSAQGVQTQYF
length: 13
J: TRBJ2-5
D: TRBD1
V: TRBV5-6
size: -

DNA: TGTGCCAGTAGTATAGATGGGGGCCGTCAGCCCCAGCATTTT
CDR3: CASSIDGGRQPQHF
length: 14
J: TRBJ1-5
D: -
V: TRBV19
size: once

DNA: TGTGCCAGCAGCTTGGGACTAGCGGGAGGGTACACCGGGGAGCTGTTTTTT
CDR3: CASSLGLAGGYTGELFF
length: 17
J: TRBJ2-2
D: TRBD2
V: TRBV11-3
size: -

DNA: TGTGCCAGTAGTATAGAACAGGGTCATAGCAATCAGCCCCAGCATTTT
CDR3: CASSIEQGHSNQPQHF
length: 16
J: TRBJ1-5
D: -
V: TRBV19
size: -

DNA: TGTGCCAGTAGTGCAGGGGGGGACTATGGCTACACCTTC
CDR3: CASSAGGDYGYTF
length: 13
J: TRBJ1-2
D: TRBD1
V: TRBV19
size: -

DNA: TGTGCCAGCAGCCTAACAGGGGGCTCCTACGAGCAGTACTTC
CDR3: CASSLTGGSYEQYF
length: 14
J: TRBJ2-7
D: TRBD1
V: TRBV11-2
size: -

DNA: TGTGCCTGGAGTGTTGAAAGCGGGATTAGCACAGATACGCAGTATTTT
CDR3: CAWSVESGISTDTQYF
length: 16
J: TRBJ2-3
D: TRBD2
V: TRBV30
size: -

DNA: TGCGCCAGCAGGGTAGGCACCACCCGGGGTAACACCGGGGAGCTGTTTTTT
CDR3: CASRVGTTRGNTGELFF
length: 17
J: TRBJ2-2
D: -
V: TRBV5-1
size: -

DNA: TGTGCCAGCAGTTTAACGGGACAGCAATACGTCCTGACTTTC
CDR3: CASSLTGQQYVLTF
length: 14
J: TRBJ2-6
D: TRBD1
V: TRBV27
size: -

DNA: TGTGCCACCAGCAGAGATCGGGGTTTCGCAAAGGTTAATTCACCCCTCCACTTT
CDR3: CATSRDRGFAKVNSPLHF
length: 18
J: TRBJ1-6
D: -
V: TRBV15
size: once

DNA: TGTGCCAGCAGCTTAGGGCAAGCTAGCACAGATACGCAGTATTTT
CDR3: CASSLGQASTDTQYF
length: 15
J: TRBJ2-3
D: -
V: TRBV11-3
size: -

DNA: TGTGCCAGCCTAAGACCGGGGGGATCCGGCTACACCTTC
CDR3: CASLRPGGSGYTF
length: 13
J: TRBJ1-2
D: -
V: TRBV28
size: -

DNA: TGTGCCAGCAGCGCACAGGGGGAGGGAAACACCATATATTTT
CDR3: CASSAQGEGNTIYF
length: 14
J: TRBJ1-3
D: TRBD1
V: TRBV9
size: -

DNA: TGTGCCACCAGCAGAGGTACGGACAGGGAATATGCTGGGGCCAACGTCCTGACTTTC
CDR3: CATSRGTDREYAGANVLTF
length: 19
J: TRBJ2-6
D: TRBD1
V: TRBV15
size: -